Listed here is a single T cell receptor (beta chain). Unmatched junction bases numbered 9, after V lost 6 bases and J lost 3 bases. CDR3 length equals 15 residues. Germline CDR1 and CDR2: KGHDR and SFDVKD. The data were obtained in a study of blood T cell repertoires in COVID-19. Study-wide background: T cells, B-cell-depleted T cells, or PBMCs provided the cDNA or gDNA that served as material.

Authors' processing steps: Reference gene primer amplification yielded estimated nucleated cell counts. Sequencing was performed with immunoSEQ multiplex PCR; in TCRdb, only in-frame clones are kept and a portion is missing. The V and J calls and clone size were taken over from that table, and D and trimming were inferred from the DNA. The sample contains over 100,000 clones, over 80% of which appear only once. The chain carries TRBV24-1 and TRBJ1-1; 7 bases map to TRBD1. Input material: peripheral blood. The receptor was derived from a human donor in a cohort sampled during active COVID-19. The CDR3 DNA is TGTGCCACCAGTCAGACAGGGAGCTCTTACACTGAAGCTTTCTTT. It specifies CATSQTGSSYTEAFF.